This is a list of T cell receptor beta chains from one sample in a study of blood T cell repertoires in COVID-19. Repertoires were generated with immunoSEQ multiplex PCR, while TCRdb's copy carries only in-frame clones and drops some. The data show around 470,000 clones, roughly nine tenths seen once. The sample consisted of peripheral blood. The receptor set was obtained from a man younger than 35 with COVID-19, enrolled during active disease. The conserved cysteine and the conserved F or W are not part of the CDR3 here. For some rows the clone size is stated as once, few or many, or as a class when expanded; others skip it.

cdr3_aa v_call clone_size j_call
ASSATGTLSYEQY TRBV25-1 NA TRBJ2-7
ASSLGGSDSNEKLF TRBV18 NA TRBJ1-4
ASSPVTPRNTEAF TRBV7-9 NA TRBJ1-1
ASSPGVVTEAF TRBV9 NA TRBJ1-1
ASSRVLTSLGEQF TRBV3-1/TRBV3-2 NA TRBJ2-1
ASSLTGLAGPGELF TRBV7-9 NA TRBJ2-2
ASSPGLHTDTQY TRBV7-9 few TRBJ2-3
ASSQSGAVEKLF TRBV3-1/TRBV3-2 few TRBJ1-4
ASSRAGSSYEQY TRBV11-1 NA TRBJ2-7
ASTPQTRGARDTQY TRBV19 NA TRBJ2-3
ATHQAGAVTEAF TRBV15 NA TRBJ1-1
ASSYSRWSHEQY TRBV6-5 NA TRBJ2-7
ASSQGRGGIQTQY TRBV4-1 NA TRBJ2-3
ASSLEGWANTEAF TRBV7-9 NA TRBJ1-1
ASSLWDSPYEQY TRBV5-4 once TRBJ2-7
ASTARKHYGYT TRBV6-5 NA TRBJ1-2
ASSFGGTYEQY TRBV19 NA TRBJ2-7
SARDRGYEQY TRBV29-1 NA TRBJ2-7
ASSLGQGPHTDTQY TRBV11-2 NA TRBJ2-3
ASSLQGGNQPQH TRBV11-2 NA TRBJ1-5
ATAGGPYTDTQY TRBV24-1 NA TRBJ2-3
ASSYSNQGAAEAF TRBV6-2/TRBV6-3 NA TRBJ1-1
AWRGVQGDRANVLT TRBV30 NA TRBJ2-6
ASSQEVVPRAGWNEQF TRBV4-1 NA TRBJ2-1
ASSLSPTGQSNTGELF TRBV7-6 NA TRBJ2-2
ASSLLGPNQPQH TRBV27 NA TRBJ1-5
ATSRDPPAGGANTQY TRBV15 NA TRBJ2-3
ASSPLASGTGGREQY TRBV18 NA TRBJ2-7
ASSLAGDSRGMNTEAF TRBV5-8 few TRBJ1-1
ASSQDARGGPNTGELF TRBV3-1/TRBV3-2 NA TRBJ2-2
ASRAQGGEAF TRBV2 NA TRBJ1-1
ASTSQGVGEQY TRBV7-8 NA TRBJ2-7
ASSQEAGGVQPLH TRBV7-9 NA TRBJ1-6
ASSTKSGGEETQY TRBV5-4 NA TRBJ2-5
ASMIPGEKLF TRBV12-3/TRBV12-4 NA TRBJ1-4
ASSRVTGETQY TRBV12-3/TRBV12-4 NA TRBJ2-5
ASSQGPADFTDTQY TRBV4-1 NA TRBJ2-3
ASSVEPGMNTEAF TRBV9 NA TRBJ1-1
ASSQDRQGNTGELF TRBV4-1 NA TRBJ2-2
ASGGSPLH TRBV7-6 once TRBJ1-6
SVSDRGSDSPLH TRBV29-1 NA TRBJ1-6
ASSEWASGKPGELF TRBV10-1 NA TRBJ2-2
ASSIPPEDYGYT TRBV19 NA TRBJ1-2
ASSPGQGEEQY TRBV5-1 NA TRBJ2-7
ASSEGDYSGNTIY TRBV2 NA TRBJ1-3
ASKLAGEETQY TRBV5-1 NA TRBJ2-5
ASSPTDKYTGELF TRBV7-9 NA TRBJ2-2
ASSLQGQETQY TRBV7-8 NA TRBJ2-5
ASSRTGSYNSPLH TRBV3-1/TRBV3-2 NA TRBJ1-6
ASSYQGYGYT TRBV7-2 once TRBJ1-2